This T cell receptor (beta chain) was sequenced for a study of radiotherapy plus CTLA-4 blockade in lung cancer. The study gave focal radiation plus ipilimumab CTLA-4 blockade to patients with chemo-refractory metastatic non-small-cell lung cancer. Some clones are missing from TCRdb's copy, which holds only in-frame ones; the method was immunoSEQ multiplex PCR. The sample has around 80,000 clones, 80% to 85% seen once. Deletions cut 3 bases from V and 5 bases from J, with 10 bases between. The germline V gene encodes CDR1 WNHNN and CDR2 SYGVQD (reference sequence). CDR3 length: 13 residues. The chain is built from TRBV10-1 and TRBJ2-5, with a weak D call TRBD2 (5 bases). Sequencing was performed on peripheral blood, taken from a patient treated with radiotherapy plus ipilimumab. This receptor was obtained from a human donor with non-small cell lung cancer who had stable disease on radiotherapy plus ipilimumab. The CDR3 reads CASSDSPGETQYF. The CDR3 region has the DNA TGCGCCAGCAGTGACAGTCCGGGGGAGACCCAGTACTTC.